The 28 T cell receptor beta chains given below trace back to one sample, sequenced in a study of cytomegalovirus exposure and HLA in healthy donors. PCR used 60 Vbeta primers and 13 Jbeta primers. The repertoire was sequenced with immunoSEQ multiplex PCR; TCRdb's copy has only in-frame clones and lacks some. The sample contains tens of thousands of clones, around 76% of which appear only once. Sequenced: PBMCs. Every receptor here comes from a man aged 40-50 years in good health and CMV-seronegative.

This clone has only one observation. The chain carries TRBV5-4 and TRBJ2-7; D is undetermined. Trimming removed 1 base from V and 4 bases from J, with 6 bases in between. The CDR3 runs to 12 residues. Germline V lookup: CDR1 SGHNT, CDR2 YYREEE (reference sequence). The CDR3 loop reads CASSLFPYEQYF. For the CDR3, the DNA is TGTGCCAGCAGCTTGTTTCCGTACGAGCAGTACTTC.

CDR3: CASSIQGATEAFF. Written as DNA, the CDR3 is TGTGCCAGCAGCATACAGGGGGCGACTGAAGCTTTCTTT. The chain uses TRBV2 and TRBJ1-1; 9 bases fit TRBD1. The CDR3 consists of 13 residues. With 6 bases clipped from V and 5 bases from J, the junction kept 4 bases outside the gene matches. Germline CDR1 and CDR2: SNHLY and FYNNEI.

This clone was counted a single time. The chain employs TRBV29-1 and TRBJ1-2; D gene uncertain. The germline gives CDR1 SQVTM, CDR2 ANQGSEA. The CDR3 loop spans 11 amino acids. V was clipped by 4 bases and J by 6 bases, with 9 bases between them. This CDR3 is CSVGPEDGYTF. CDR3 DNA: TGCAGCGTTGGTCCCGAGGATGGCTACACCTTC.

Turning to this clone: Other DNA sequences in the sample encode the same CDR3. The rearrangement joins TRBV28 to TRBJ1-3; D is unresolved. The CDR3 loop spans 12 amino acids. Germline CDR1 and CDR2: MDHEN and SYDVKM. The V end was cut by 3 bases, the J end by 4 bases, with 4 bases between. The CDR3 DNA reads TGTGCCAGCAGTTTGGAGGGAAACACCATATATTTT. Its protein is CASSLEGNTIYF.

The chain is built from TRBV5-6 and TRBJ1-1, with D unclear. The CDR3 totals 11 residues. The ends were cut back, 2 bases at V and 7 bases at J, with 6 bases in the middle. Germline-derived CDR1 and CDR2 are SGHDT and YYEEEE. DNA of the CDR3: TGTGCCAGCAGCTTCAGAGGTGAAGCTTTCTTT. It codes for CASSFRGEAFF.

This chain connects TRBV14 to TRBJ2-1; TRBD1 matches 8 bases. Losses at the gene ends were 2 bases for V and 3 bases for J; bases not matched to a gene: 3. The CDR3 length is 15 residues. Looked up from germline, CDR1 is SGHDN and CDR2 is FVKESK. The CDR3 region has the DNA TGTGCCAGCAGCCAACCGGACAGGGTCTACAATGAGCAGTTCTTC. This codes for CASSQPDRVYNEQFF. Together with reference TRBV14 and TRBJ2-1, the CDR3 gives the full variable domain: EAGVTQFPSHSVIEKGQTVTLRCDPISGHDNLYWYRRVMGKEIKFLLHFVKESKQDESGMPNNRFLAERTGGTYSTLKVQPAELEDSGVYFCASSQPDRVYNEQFFGPGTRLTVL.

The CDR3 is CASRRDSGSNEQFF. DNA for the CDR3: TGTGCCAGCAGAAGAGATAGCGGTTCCAATGAGCAGTTCTTC. The rearrangement uses TRBV6-4 and TRBJ2-1, with D possibly TRBD2 on 6 matching bases. V was trimmed by 6 bases and J by 6 bases, leaving 15 bases between them. CDR3 length: 14 amino acids. Germline assignment: CDR1 MRHNA and CDR2 SNTAGT.

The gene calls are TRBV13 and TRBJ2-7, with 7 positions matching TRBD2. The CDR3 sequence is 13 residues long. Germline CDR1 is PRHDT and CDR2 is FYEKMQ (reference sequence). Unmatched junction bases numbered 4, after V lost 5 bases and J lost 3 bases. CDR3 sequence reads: CASSPSGGYEQYF. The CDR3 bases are TGTGCCAGCAGCCCGTCGGGGGGCTACGAGCAGTACTTC. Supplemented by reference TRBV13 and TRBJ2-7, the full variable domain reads AAGVIQSPRHLIKEKRETATLKCYPIPRHDTVYWYQQGPGQDPQFLISFYEKMQSDKGSIPDRFSAQQFSDYHSELNMSSLELGDSALYFCASSPSGGYEQYFGPGTRLTVT.

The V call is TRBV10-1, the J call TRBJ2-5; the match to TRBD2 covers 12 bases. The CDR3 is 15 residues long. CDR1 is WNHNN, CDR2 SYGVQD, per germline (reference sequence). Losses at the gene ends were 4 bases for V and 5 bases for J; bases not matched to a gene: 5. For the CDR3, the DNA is TGCGCCAGCAGTGTTCTAGCGGGAGGGGGTGAGACCCAGTACTTC. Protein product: CASSVLAGGGETQYF.

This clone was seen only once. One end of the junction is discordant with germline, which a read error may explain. CDR3 loop: CSSSLRVEQFF. CDR3 nucleotides: TGTTCCAGCAGCTTACGGGTAGAGCAGTTCTTC. V and J are TRBV7-9 and TRBJ2-1; D not certain. Germline V gene lookup returns CDR1 SEHNR and CDR2 FQNEAQ (reference sequence). This CDR3 region has 11 residues.

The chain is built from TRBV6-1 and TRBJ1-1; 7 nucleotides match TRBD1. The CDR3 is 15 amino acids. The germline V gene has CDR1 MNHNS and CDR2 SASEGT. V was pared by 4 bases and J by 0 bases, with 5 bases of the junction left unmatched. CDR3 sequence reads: CASSGPGQMNTEAFF. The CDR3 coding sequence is TGTGCCAGCAGTGGCCCGGGACAGATGAACACTGAAGCTTTCTTT.

The CDR3 is CATSMRQDSQYF. CDR3 sequence (DNA): TGTGCCACCAGCATGAGACAGGACAGTCAGTACTTC. V is TRBV15 and J is TRBJ2-4; tentatively, D is TRBD1 (6 bases). V lost 4 bases and J lost 12, with 13 bases in between. This CDR3 has 12 amino acids. Germline CDR1 LNHNV, CDR2 YYDKDF (reference sequence).

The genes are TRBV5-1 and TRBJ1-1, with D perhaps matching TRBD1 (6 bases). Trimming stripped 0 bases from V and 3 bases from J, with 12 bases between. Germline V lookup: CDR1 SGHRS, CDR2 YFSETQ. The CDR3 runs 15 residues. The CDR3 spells CASSLEGGRYTEAFF. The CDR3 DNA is TGCGCCAGCAGCTTGGAAGGGGGAAGATACACTGAAGCTTTCTTT.

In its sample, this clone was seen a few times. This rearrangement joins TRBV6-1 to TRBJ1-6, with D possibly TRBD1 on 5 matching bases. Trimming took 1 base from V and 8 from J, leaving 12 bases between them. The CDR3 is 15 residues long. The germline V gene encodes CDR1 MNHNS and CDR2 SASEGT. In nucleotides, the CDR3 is TGTGCCAGCAGTGAAGAGGGGTCAAGGTATTCACCCCTCCACTTT. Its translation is CASSEEGSRYSPLHF.

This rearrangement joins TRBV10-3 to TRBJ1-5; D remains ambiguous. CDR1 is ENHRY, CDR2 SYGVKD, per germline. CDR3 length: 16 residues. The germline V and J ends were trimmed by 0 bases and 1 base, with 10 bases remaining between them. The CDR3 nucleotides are TGTGCCATCAGTGAGTCTGTGACACTCAGCAATCAGCCCCAGCATTTT. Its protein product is CAISESVTLSNQPQHF.

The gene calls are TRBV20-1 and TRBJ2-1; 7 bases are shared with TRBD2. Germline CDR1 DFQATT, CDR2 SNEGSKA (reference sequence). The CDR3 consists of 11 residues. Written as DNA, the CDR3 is TGCAGGCCGGGAGGCTACAATGAGCAGTTCTTC. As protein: CRPGGYNEQFF.

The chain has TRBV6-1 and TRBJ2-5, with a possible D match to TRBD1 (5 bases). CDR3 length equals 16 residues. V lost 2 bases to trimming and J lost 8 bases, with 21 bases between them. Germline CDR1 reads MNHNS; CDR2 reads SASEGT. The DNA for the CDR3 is TGTGCCAGCAGTGAATTTGGTGGGGCACGCGGCCTTACCCAGTACTTC. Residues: CASSEFGGARGLTQYF.

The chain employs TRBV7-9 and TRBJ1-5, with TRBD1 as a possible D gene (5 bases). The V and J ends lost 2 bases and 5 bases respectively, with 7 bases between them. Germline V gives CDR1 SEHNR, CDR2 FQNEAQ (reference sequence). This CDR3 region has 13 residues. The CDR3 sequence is CASSLRGDQPQHF. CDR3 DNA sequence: TGTGCCAGCAGCTTACGGGGGGATCAGCCCCAGCATTTT.

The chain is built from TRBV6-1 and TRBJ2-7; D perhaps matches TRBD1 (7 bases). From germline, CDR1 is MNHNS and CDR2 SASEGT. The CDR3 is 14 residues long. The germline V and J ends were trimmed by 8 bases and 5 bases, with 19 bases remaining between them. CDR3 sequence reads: CASSGDRESDEQYF. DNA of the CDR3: TGTGCCAGCTCGGGGGACAGAGAGTCCGACGAGCAGTACTTC.

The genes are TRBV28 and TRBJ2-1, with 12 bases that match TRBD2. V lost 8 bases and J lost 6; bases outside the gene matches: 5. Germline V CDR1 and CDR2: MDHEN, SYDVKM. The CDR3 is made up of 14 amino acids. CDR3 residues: CASGEGLAGNEQFF. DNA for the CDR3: TGTGCCAGCGGGGAGGGACTAGCGGGCAATGAGCAGTTCTTC. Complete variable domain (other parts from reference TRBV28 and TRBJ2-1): DVKVTQSSRYLVKRTGEKVFLECVQDMDHENMFWYRQDPGLGLRLIYFSYDVKMKEKGDIPEGYSVSREKKERFSLILESASTNQTSMYLCASGEGLAGNEQFFGPGTRLTVL.

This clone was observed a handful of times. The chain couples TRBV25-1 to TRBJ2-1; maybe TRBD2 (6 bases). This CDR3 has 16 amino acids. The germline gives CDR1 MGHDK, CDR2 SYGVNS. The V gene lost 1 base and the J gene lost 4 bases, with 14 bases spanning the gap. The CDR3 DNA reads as TGTGCCAGCAGTGAATCCGGGGGTGTCAGGTACAATGAGCAGTTCTTC. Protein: CASSESGGVRYNEQFF.

The CDR3 nucleotides are TGTGCCAGCAGCCAGGGGTTCGGCAATGAGCAGTTCTTC. Translation: CASSQGFGNEQFF. The chain is built from TRBV11-2 and TRBJ2-1, with a possible D match to TRBD1 (6 bases). The V gene's germline CDR1 is SGHAT and CDR2 FQNNGV. CDR3 length: 13 residues. Trimming removed 5 bases at V and 6 bases at J, with 11 bases between.

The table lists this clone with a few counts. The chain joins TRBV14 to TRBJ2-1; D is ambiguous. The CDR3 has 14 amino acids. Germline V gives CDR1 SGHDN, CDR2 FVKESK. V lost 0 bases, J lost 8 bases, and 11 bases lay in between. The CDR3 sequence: CASSQEVRSDEQFF. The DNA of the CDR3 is TGTGCCAGCAGCCAAGAGGTCAGGTCAGATGAGCAGTTCTTC.

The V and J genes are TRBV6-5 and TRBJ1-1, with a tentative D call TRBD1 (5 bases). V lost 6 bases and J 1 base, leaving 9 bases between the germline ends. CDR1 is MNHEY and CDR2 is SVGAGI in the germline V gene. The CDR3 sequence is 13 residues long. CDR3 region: CASRRQSNTEAFF. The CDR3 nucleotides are TGTGCCAGCAGACGACAGTCGAACACTGAAGCTTTCTTT.

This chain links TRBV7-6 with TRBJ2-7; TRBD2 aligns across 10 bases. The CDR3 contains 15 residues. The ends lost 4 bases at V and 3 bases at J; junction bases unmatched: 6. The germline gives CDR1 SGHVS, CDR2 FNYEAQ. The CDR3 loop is CASSSLAGVVYEQYF. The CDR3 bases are TGTGCCAGCAGCTCCCTAGCGGGAGTCGTCTACGAGCAGTACTTC.

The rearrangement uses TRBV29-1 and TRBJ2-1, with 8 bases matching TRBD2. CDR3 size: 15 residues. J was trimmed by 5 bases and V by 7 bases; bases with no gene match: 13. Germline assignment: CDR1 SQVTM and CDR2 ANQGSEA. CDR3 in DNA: TGCAGCGCCCCTCACGGGGCGGGAGGAAACAATGAGCAGTTCTTC. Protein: CSAPHGAGGNNEQFF.

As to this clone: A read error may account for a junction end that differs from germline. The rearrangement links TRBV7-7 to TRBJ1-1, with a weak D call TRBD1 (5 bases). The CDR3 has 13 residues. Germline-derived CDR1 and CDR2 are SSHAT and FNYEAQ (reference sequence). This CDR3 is CASSPRVGGEAFF. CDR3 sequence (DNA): TGTGCTAGCAGCCCCAGGGTCGGCGGTGAAGCTTTCTTT.

CDR3 DNA sequence: TGTGCCAGCAGTGAAGCTAGCGGGCTCCCCTACGAGCAGTACTTC. Its translation: CASSEASGLPYEQYF. The V and J genes are TRBV6-1 and TRBJ2-7, with 7 positions matching TRBD2. Germline CDR1 and CDR2: MNHNS and SASEGT. The CDR3 is 15 amino acids. Trimming took 0 bases from V and 2 from J; bases not matched to a gene: 4.